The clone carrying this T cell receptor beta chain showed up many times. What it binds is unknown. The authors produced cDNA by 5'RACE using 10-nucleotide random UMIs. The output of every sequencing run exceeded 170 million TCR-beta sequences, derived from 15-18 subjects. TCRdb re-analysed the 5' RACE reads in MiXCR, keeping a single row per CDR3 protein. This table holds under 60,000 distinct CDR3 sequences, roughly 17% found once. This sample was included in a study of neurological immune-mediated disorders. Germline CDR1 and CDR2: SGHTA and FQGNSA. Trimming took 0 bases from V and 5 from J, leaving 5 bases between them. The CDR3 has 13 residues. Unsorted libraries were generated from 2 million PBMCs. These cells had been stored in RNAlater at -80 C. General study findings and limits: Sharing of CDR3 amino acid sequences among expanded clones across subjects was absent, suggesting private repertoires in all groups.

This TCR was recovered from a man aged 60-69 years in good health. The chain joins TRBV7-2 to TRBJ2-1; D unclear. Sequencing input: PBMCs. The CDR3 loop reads CASSLALNNEQFF. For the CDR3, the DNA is TGTGCCAGCAGCTTAGCGTTGAACAATGAGCAGTTCTTC.